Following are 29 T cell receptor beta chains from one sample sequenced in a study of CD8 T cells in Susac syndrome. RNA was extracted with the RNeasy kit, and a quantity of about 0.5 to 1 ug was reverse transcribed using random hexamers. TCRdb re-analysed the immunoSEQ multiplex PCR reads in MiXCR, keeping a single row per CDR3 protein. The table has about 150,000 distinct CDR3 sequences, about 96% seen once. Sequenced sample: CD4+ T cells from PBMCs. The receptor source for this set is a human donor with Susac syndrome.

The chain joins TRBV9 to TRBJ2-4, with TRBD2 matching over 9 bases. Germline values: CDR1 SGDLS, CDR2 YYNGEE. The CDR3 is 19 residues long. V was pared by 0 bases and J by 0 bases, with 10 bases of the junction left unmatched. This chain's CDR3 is CASSVGRRAGGLAKNIQYF. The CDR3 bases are TGTGCCAGCAGCGTAGGACGAAGAGCGGGAGGCTTAGCCAAAAACATTCAGTACTTC.

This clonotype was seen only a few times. The CDR3 nucleotides are TGTGCCAGCAGCCTTACATGGGATGAGCAGTTCTTC. Protein: CASSLTWDEQFF. This chain joins TRBV7-9 and TRBJ2-1; D is unresolved. Germline CDR1 and CDR2: SEHNR and FQNEAQ (reference sequence). The CDR3 extends over 12 amino acids. V was cut by 5 bases and J by 8 bases, with 10 bases left in between.

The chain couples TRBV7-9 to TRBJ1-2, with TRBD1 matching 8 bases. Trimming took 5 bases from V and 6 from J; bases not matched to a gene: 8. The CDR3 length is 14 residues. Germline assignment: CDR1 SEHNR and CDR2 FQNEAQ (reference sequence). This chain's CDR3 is CASSLERTGNGYTF. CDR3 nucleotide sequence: TGTGCCAGCAGCCTCGAGAGGACAGGGAATGGCTACACCTTC.

CDR3 loop: CASSLIVMTSGYNEQFF. In DNA, the CDR3 is TGTGCCAGCAGCTTAATCGTTATGACTAGCGGCTACAATGAGCAGTTCTTC. The chain links TRBV7-8 to TRBJ2-1, with 9 bases that match TRBD2. V was clipped by 2 bases and J by 3 bases; unmatched bases: 8. The CDR3 length is 17 residues. Germline V gene lookup returns CDR1 SGHVS and CDR2 FQNEAQ.

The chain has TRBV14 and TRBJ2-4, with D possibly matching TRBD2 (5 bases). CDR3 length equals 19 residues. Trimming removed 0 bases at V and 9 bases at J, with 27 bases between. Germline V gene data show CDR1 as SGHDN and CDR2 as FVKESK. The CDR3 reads CASSQEASLTLSREPIQYF. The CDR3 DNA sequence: TGTGCCAGCAGCCAAGAGGCTTCTTTGACCCTCTCGAGGGAGCCCATTCAGTACTTC.

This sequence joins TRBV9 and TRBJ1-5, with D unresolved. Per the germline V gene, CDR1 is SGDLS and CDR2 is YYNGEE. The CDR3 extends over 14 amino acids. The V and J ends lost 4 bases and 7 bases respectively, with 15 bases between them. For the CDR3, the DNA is TGTGCCAGCAGCCCCTCGGGGTTGGGACAGCCCCAGCATTTT. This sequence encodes CASSPSGLGQPQHF.

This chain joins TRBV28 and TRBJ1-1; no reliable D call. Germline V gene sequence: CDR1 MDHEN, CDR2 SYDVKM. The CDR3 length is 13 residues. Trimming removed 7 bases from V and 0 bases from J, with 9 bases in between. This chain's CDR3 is CASKRTLNTEAFF. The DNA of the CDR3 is TGTGCCAGCAAGCGGACCTTGAACACTGAAGCTTTCTTT.

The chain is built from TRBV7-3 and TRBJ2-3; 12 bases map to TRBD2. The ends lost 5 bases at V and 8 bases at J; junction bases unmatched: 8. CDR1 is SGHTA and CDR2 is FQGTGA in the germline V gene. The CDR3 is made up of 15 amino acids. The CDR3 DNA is TGTGCCAGCAGCGCGACTAGCGGGAGTTATGGTACGCAGTATTTT. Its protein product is CASSATSGSYGTQYF. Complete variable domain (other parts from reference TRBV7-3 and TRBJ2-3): GAGVSQTPSNKVTEKGKYVELRCDPISGHTALYWYRQSLGQGPEFLIYFQGTGAADDSGLPNDRFFAVRPEGSVSTLKIQRTERGDSAVYLCASSATSGSYGTQYFGPGTRLTVL.

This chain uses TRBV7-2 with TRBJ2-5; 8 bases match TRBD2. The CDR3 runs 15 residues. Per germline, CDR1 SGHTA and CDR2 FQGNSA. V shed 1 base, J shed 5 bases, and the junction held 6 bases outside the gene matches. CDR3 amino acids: CASSLGTSIRETQYF. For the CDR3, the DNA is TGTGCCAGCAGCTTAGGGACTAGCATTAGGGAGACCCAGTACTTC.

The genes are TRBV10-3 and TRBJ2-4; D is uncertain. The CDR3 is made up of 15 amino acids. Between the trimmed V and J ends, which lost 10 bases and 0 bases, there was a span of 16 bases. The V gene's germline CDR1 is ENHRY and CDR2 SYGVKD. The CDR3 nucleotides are TGTGCCACAGGCCCCAGCACACTAGCCAAAAACATTCAGTACTTC. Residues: CATGPSTLAKNIQYF.

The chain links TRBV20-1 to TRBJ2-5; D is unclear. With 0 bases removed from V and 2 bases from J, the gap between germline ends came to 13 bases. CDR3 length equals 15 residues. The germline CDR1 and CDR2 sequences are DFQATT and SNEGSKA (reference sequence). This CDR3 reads CSARDDMTVQETQYF. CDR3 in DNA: TGCAGTGCTAGAGACGACATGACGGTACAAGAGACCCAGTACTTC.

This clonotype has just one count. CDR3 amino acids: CASLTGVRSDTQYF. CDR3 DNA: TGTGCCAGTTTAACAGGCGTTCGGTCAGATACGCAGTATTTT. The J gene is TRBJ2-3, the V gene TRBV28; D is possibly TRBD1 (5 bases). The CDR3 is 14 amino acids. Trimming took 9 bases from V and 4 from J, leaving 17 bases between them. Looked up from germline, CDR1 is MDHEN and CDR2 is SYDVKM.

CDR3 region: CASSSRGGGYNEQFF. CDR3 bases: TGTGCCAGCAGCTCCAGGGGGGGCGGGTACAATGAGCAGTTCTTC. The chain recombines TRBV7-2 with TRBJ2-1, with D perhaps assigned TRBD1 or TRBD2 (7 bases each). Trimming pared 4 bases from V and 4 bases from J, leaving 14 bases between. The CDR3 runs to 15 residues. Germline CDR1 is SGHTA and CDR2 is FQGNSA.

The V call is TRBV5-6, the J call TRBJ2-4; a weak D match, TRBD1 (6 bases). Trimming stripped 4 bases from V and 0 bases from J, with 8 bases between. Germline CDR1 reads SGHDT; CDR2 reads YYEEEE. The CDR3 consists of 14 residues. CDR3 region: CASSAQGAKNIQYF. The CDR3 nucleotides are TGTGCCAGCAGCGCACAGGGAGCCAAAAACATTCAGTACTTC.

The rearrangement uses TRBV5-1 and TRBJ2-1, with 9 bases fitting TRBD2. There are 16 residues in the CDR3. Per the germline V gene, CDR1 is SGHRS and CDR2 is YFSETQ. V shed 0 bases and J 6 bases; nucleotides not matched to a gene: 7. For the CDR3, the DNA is TGCGCCAGCAGCTTGGCCACTGGCGGGAGGGCCAATGAGCAGTTCTTC. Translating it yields CASSLATGGRANEQFF.

The CDR3 DNA sequence: TGCGCCAGCAGCTTGCTTAGCGGGGACCGCAATGAGCAGTTCTTC. Translation: CASSLLSGDRNEQFF. This sequence joins TRBV5-1 and TRBJ2-1; 8 bases line up with TRBD2. The length of the CDR3 is 15 residues. Germline trimming cut 1 base from V and 6 bases from J; bases unmatched to any gene: 6. The germline CDR1 and CDR2 sequences are SGHRS and YFSETQ.

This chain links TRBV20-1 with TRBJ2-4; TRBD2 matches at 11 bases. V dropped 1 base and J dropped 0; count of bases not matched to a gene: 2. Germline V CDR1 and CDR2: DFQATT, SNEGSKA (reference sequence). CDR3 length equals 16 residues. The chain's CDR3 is CSARGLAGLAKNIQYF. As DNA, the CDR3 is TGCAGTGCTAGAGGACTAGCGGGACTAGCCAAAAACATTCAGTACTTC.

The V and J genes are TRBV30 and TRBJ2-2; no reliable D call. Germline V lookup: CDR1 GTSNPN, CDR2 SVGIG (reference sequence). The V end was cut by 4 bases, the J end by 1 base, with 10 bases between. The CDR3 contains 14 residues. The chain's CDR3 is CAWTKRGNTGELFF. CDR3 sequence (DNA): TGTGCCTGGACAAAACGTGGGAACACCGGGGAGCTGTTTTTT.

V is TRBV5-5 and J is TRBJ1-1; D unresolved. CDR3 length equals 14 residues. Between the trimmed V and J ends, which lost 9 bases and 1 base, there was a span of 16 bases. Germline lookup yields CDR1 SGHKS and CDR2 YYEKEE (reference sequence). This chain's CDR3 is CATGLPTGNTEAFF. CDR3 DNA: TGTGCCACCGGACTTCCGACGGGGAACACTGAAGCTTTCTTT.

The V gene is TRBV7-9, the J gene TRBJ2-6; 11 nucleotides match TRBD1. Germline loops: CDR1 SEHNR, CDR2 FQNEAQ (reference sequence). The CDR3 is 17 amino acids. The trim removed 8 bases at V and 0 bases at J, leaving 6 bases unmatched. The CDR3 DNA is TGTGCCAGCTTTCGGACAGGGGGCCTCTCTGGGGCCAACGTCCTGACTTTC. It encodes CASFRTGGLSGANVLTF.

The CDR3 sequence: CSVVPSGKQETQYF. CDR3 DNA: TGCAGCGTTGTGCCCAGCGGAAAGCAAGAGACCCAGTACTTC. The chain recombines TRBV29-1 with TRBJ2-5; tentative D call: TRBD2 (5 bases). Germline V gene sequence: CDR1 SQVTM, CDR2 ANQGSEA. The length of the CDR3 is 14 residues. V shed 4 bases and J shed 2 bases, with 14 bases lying between them.

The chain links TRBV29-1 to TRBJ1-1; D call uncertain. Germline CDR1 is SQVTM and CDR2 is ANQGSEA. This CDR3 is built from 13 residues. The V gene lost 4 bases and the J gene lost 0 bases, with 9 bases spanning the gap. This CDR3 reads CSVGDNLNTEAFF. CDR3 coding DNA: TGCAGCGTTGGAGACAACTTGAACACTGAAGCTTTCTTT.

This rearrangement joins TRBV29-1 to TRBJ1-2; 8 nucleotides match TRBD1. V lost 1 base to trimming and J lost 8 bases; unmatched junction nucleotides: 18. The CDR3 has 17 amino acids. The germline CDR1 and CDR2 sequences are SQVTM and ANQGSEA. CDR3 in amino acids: CSVEAAPPTGAVWGYTF. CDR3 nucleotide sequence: TGCAGCGTTGAAGCCGCACCCCCGACAGGGGCCGTTTGGGGCTACACCTTC.

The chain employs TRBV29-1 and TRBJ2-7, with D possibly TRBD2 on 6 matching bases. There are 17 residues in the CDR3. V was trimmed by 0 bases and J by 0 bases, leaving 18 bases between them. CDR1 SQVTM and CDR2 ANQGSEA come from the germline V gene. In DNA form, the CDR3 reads TGCAGCGTTGAAGAGAGCCGTTCGGGGGTAGGCTCCTACGAGCAGTACTTC. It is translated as CSVEESRSGVGSYEQYF.

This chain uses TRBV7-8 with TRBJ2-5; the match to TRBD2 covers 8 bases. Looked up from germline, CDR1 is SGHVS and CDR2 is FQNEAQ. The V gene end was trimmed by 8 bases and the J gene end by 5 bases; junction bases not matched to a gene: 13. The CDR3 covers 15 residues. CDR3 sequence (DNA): TGTGCCAGCCTCGGGTCTGCGGGAGGAGGCGAGACCCAGTACTTC. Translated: CASLGSAGGGETQYF.

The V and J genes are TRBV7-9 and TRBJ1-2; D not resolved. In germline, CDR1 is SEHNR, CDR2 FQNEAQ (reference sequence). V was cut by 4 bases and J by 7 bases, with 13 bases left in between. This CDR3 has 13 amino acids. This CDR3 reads CASSSAGYPGYTF. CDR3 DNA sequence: TGTGCCAGCAGCTCTGCAGGATATCCTGGCTACACCTTC.

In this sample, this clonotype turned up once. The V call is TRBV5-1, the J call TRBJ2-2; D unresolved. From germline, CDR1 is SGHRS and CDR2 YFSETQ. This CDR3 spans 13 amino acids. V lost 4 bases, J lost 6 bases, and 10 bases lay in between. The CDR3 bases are TGCGCCAGCAGCGTCAAGGGCTCCGGGGAGCTGTTTTTT. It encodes CASSVKGSGELFF.

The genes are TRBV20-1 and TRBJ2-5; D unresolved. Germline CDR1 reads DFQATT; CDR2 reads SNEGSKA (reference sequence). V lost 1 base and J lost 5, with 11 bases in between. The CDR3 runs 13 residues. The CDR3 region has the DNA TGCAGTGCTAGAGTAGTAGGTCAGGAGACCCAGTACTTC. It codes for CSARVVGQETQYF.

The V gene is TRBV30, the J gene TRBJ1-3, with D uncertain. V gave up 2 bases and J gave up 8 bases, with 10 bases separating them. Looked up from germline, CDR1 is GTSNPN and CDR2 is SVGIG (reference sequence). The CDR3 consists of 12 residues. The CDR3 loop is CAWSYLVDTIYF. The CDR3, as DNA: TGTGCCTGGAGTTACCTAGTAGACACCATATATTTT.